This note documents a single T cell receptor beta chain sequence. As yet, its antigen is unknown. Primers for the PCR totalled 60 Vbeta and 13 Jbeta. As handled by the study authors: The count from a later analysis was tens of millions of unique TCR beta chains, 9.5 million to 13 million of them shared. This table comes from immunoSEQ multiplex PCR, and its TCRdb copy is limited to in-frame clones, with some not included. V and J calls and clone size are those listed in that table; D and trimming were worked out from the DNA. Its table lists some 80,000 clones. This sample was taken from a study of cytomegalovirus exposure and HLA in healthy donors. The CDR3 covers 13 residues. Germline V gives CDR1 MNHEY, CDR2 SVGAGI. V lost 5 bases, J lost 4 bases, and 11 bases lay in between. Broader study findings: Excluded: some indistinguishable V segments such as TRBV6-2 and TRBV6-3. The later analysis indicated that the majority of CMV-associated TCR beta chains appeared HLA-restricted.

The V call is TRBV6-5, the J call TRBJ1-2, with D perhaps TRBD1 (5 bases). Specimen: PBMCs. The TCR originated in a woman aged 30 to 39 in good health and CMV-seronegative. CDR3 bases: TGTGCCAGCAGTCCCACAGGACCCTATGGCTACACCTTC. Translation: CASSPTGPYGYTF.